Given below is one T cell receptor beta chain in context. The data were taken from a study of CD8 T cells in Susac syndrome. With random hexamers, reverse transcription was performed on about 0.5 to 1 ug of RNA. TCRdb re-analysed the immunoSEQ multiplex PCR reads in MiXCR, keeping a single row per CDR3 protein. Altogether 400,000 to 550,000 distinct CDR3 sequences are present, about 85% being singletons, with the ten largest covering about 0.1%. The clonotype comes from a human donor with multiple sclerosis. The sample was CD8+ T cells from PBMCs.

In DNA, the CDR3 is TGTGCCAGCAGCCCCAGCAGGGGTGCTAGCACAGATACGCAGTATTTT. This sequence encodes CASSPSRGASTDTQYF. The chain is built from TRBV7-9 and TRBJ2-3, with D possibly being TRBD1 (6 bases). Germline CDR1 is SEHNR and CDR2 is FQNEAQ (reference sequence). The CDR3 sequence is 16 residues long. Deletions cut 5 bases from V and 0 bases from J, with 15 bases between.